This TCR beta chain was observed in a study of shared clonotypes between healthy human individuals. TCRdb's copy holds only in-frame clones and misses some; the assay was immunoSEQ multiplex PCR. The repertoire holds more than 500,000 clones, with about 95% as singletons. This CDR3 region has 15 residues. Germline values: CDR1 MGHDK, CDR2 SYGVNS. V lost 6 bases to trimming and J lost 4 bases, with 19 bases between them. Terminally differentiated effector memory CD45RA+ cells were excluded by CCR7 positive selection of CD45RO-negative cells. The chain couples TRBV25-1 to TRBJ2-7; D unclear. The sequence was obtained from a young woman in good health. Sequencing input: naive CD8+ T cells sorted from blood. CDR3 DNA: TGTGCCAGCAGCTCATCATATAGTCCTACGTACGAGCAGTACTTC. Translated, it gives CASSSSYSPTYEQYF.